The present entry profiles one T cell receptor (beta chain) with its context. The method was immunoSEQ multiplex PCR; TCRdb's version includes in-frame clones alone and lacks a portion of them. Of 25,000 to 30,000 clones listed, roughly 92% were seen once; the top ten hold around 0.67%. This CDR3 comprises 15 residues. The germline gives CDR1 SGHDT, CDR2 YYEEEE. Deletions cut 0 bases from V and 12 bases from J, with 16 bases between. This sample was included in a study of T cell changes during pregnancy in multiple sclerosis. The chain is built from TRBV5-6 and TRBJ1-6; no clear D. The sequence was obtained from a female donor with multiple sclerosis, enrolled in a pregnancy study. The sequences come from CD4+ T cells from peripheral blood mononuclear cells, collected in the first trimester of pregnancy. CDR3 nucleotides: TGTGCCAGCAGCTTGGTCTATCGGGAATATGAACCCCTCCACTTT. It yields the protein CASSLVYREYEPLHF.